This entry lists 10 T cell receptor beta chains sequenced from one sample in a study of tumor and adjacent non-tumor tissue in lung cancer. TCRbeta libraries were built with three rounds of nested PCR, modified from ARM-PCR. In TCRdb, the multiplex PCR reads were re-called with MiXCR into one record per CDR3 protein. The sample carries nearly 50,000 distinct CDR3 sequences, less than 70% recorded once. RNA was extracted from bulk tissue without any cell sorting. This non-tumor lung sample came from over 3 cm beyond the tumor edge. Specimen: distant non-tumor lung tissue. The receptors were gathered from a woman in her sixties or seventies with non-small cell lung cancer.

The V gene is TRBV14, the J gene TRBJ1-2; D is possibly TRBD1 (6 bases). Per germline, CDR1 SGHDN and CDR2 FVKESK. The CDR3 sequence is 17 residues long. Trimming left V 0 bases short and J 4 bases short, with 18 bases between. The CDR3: CASSQDRLGTIIYGYTF. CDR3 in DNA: TGTGCCAGCAGCCAAGATAGGCTCGGGACAATTATCTATGGCTACACCTTC.

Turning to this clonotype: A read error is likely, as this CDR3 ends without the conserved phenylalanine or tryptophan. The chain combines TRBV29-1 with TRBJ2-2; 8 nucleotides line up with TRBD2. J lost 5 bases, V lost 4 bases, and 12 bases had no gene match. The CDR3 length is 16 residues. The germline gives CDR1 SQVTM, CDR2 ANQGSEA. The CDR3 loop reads CSVVFRGGENTGELFY. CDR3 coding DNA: TGCAGCGTTGTTTTTCGGGGGGGGGAGAATACCGGGGAGCTGTTTTAT.

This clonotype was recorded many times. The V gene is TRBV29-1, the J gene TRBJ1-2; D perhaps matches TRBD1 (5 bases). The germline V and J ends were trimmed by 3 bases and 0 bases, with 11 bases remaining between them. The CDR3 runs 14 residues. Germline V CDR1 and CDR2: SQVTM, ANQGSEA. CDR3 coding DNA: TGCAGCGTTGAGGATGACAGAGCTAACTATGGCTACACCTTC. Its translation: CSVEDDRANYGYTF.

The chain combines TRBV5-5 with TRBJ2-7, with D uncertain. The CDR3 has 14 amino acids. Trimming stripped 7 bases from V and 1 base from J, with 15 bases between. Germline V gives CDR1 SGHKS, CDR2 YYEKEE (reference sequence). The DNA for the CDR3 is TGTGCCAGCGACTCGTCCTATCGTTCCTACGAGCAGTACTTC. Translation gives CASDSSYRSYEQYF.

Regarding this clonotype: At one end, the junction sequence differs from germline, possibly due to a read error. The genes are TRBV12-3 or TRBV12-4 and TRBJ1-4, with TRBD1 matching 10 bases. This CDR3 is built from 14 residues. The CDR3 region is CANRSTGGFEKLFF. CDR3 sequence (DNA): TGCGCCAACAGGTCGACAGGGGGCTTTGAAAAACTGTTTTTT.

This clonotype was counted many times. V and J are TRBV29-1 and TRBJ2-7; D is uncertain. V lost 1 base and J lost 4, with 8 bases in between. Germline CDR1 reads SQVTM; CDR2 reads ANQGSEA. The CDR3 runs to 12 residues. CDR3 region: CSVEVPSYEQYF. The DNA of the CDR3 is TGCAGCGTTGAAGTCCCAAGTTACGAGCAGTACTTC.

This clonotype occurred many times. CDR3 loop: CASSLDGQGSLETQYF. DNA of the CDR3: TGTGCCAGCAGCTTAGACGGACAGGGAAGTTTGGAGACCCAGTACTTC. The chain carries TRBV11-2 and TRBJ2-5; 8 bases line up with TRBD1. Trimming removed 0 bases from V and 5 bases from J; junction bases left unmatched: 8. From germline, CDR1 is SGHAT and CDR2 FQNNGV. CDR3 length: 16 residues.

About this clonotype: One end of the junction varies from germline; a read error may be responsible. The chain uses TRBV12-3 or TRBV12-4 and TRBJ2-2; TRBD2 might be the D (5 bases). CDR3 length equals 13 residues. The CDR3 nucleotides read TGTACCAGTAGCGAATCGGGCACCGGGGAGTTATTTTTT. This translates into CTSSESGTGELFF.

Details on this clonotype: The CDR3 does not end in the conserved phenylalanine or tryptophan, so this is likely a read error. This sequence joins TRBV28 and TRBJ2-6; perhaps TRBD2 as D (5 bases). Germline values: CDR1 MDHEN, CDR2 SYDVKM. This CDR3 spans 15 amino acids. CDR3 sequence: CVTLNTGTGANVLTL. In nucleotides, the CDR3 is TGTGTCACCCTCAACACGGGGACTGGGGCCAACGTCCTGACTCTC.

CDR3 bases: TGTGCCAGCAGTCGCGGGTCCGATGTCTCATACGAGCAGTACTTC. Translation: CASSRGSDVSYEQYF. This sequence joins TRBV6-1 and TRBJ2-7; D perhaps matches TRBD2 (5 bases). Germline V lookup: CDR1 MNHNS, CDR2 SASEGT. This CDR3 has 15 amino acids. V lost 5 bases to trimming and J lost 4 bases, with 18 bases between them.